The rows below give T cell receptor beta chains drawn from one sample of a study of cytomegalovirus exposure and HLA in healthy donors. Sequencing used immunoSEQ multiplex PCR; TCRdb keeps in-frame clones, though not all of them. Of 200,000 to 250,000 clones in the sample, over 75% were seen once. Sequencing was carried out using PBMCs. The receptors were gathered from a human donor in good health. Each CDR3 is given with its conserved first and last residue. The D gene is left open where the match is weak. Clone size is given for some rows only: seen once, a few or many times, or a class if the clone is expanded.

clone size,CDR3 length,V gene,J gene,D gene,CDR3 DNA,CDR3 protein
-,16,TRBV6-5,TRBJ2-4,-,TGTGCCAGCAGTTACTCATACGAGGCGACCAAAAACATTCAGTACTTC,CASSYSYEATKNIQYF
-,11,TRBV28,TRBJ2-2,-,TGTGCCAGCAGTTTTCGCGGGGAGCTGTTTTTT,CASSFRGELFF
-,15,TRBV9,TRBJ2-5,TRBD2,TGTGCCAGCAGCGTATTCCTAGCGGGTCAAGAGACCCAGTACTTC,CASSVFLAGQETQYF
-,12,TRBV7-3,TRBJ2-7,-,TGTGCCAGCAGCCTCCGGACAAACGAGCAGTACTTC,CASSLRTNEQYF
-,11,TRBV27,TRBJ2-7,-,TGTGCCAGCAACAAACGGGGAGAGCAGTACTTC,CASNKRGEQYF
-,13,TRBV19,TRBJ2-7,TRBD1,TGTGCCACCTCGACAGGGGCCGACTACGAGCAGTACTTC,CATSTGADYEQYF
once,20,TRBV11-2,TRBJ2-7,-,TGTGCCAGCAGCTTAGACCTGGGGCAAGGGCCATTATCGGTCCTCTACGAGCAGTACTTC,CASSLDLGQGPLSVLYEQYF
-,13,TRBV6-6,TRBJ2-7,-,TGTGCCAGCAGTTTATCGGACAGCCACGAGCAGTACTTC,CASSLSDSHEQYF
few,15,TRBV5-1,TRBJ1-1,TRBD1,TGCGCCAGCAGCTTGGGCGGGACAGGGGACACTGAAGCTTTCTTT,CASSLGGTGDTEAFF
-,16,TRBV6-5,TRBJ1-3,-,TGTGCCAGCAGTTTGCAAACAGTTCCCTCTGGAAACACCATATATTTT,CASSLQTVPSGNTIYF
-,13,TRBV12-5,TRBJ2-7,-,TGTGCTAGTGGTCCTGACAGAGGCTACGAGCAGTACTTC,CASGPDRGYEQYF
-,14,TRBV2,TRBJ1-4,-,TGTGCCATCCCCGCCGAGGCAACTAATGAAAAACTGTTTTTT,CAIPAEATNEKLFF
-,15,TRBV28,TRBJ2-1,TRBD2,TGTGCCAGTAAGACGGGGGGGGAATCCTACAATGAGCAGTTCTTC,CASKTGGESYNEQFF
-,14,TRBV29-1,TRBJ2-7,TRBD1,TGCAGCGCTTTAGGGGACAGGGAGATCCACGAGCAGTACTTC,CSALGDREIHEQYF
-,16,TRBV4-2,TRBJ2-3,-,TGTGCCAGCAGCCAAGGATCGGGTTTAGCCACAGATACGCAGTATTTT,CASSQGSGLATDTQYF
-,13,TRBV5-1,TRBJ2-2,-,TGCGCCAGCAGCTTGATCTTCTCCGGGGAGCTGTTTTTT,CASSLIFSGELFF
-,16,TRBV14,TRBJ2-3,-,TGTGCCAGCAGCTCTAGAGGGGCGGGATCGGGAGATACGCAGTATTTT,CASSSRGAGSGDTQYF
once,14,TRBV30,TRBJ2-7,-,TGTGCCTCCCTTAGGGGCGGGGGCGCCTACGAGCAGTACTTC,CASLRGGGAYEQYF
-,12,TRBV28,TRBJ1-5,-,TGTGCCAGCCGGGAGGGGAATCAGCCCCAGCATTTT,CASREGNQPQHF
-,15,TRBV5-6,TRBJ2-1,-,TGTGCCAGCAGCTTAGGACAGAGAACCTACAATGAGCAGTTCTTC,CASSLGQRTYNEQFF
-,14,TRBV6-1,TRBJ1-2,TRBD1,TGTGCCAGCAGAAACCCCGGGACAGTCTATGGCTACACCTTC,CASRNPGTVYGYTF
few,16,TRBV7-9,TRBJ2-1,-,TGTGCCAGCAGCGGGTATACAGGGCTCTCGTACAATGAGCAGTTCTTC,CASSGYTGLSYNEQFF
-,15,TRBV10-1,TRBJ2-2,-,TGCGCCAGGGATTCCAGGGGCCTGAACACCGGGGAGCTGTTTTTT,CARDSRGLNTGELFF
few,14,TRBV4-3,TRBJ2-3,-,TGCGCCAGCAGCTCCGGGGGAGCAGGCGATACGCAGTATTTT,CASSSGGAGDTQYF
-,18,TRBV10-3,TRBJ1-5,TRBD1,TGTGCCATCAGTGAGTCGAGAGGCGGGACAGGGAGCAATCAGCCCCAGCATTTT,CAISESRGGTGSNQPQHF
-,13,TRBV19,TRBJ2-5,-,TGTGCCAGCGCGAGGTCGTACCAAGAGACCCAGTACTTC,CASARSYQETQYF
once,13,TRBV4-3,TRBJ2-1,TRBD2,TGCGCCAGCAGCCAAGATATAGGGACTAGCCTGTTCTTC,CASSQDIGTSLFF
-,16,TRBV27,TRBJ2-7,TRBD1,TGTGCCAGCAGTTCTGGCGGACAGGGGATCTTCTACGAGCAGTACTTC,CASSSGGQGIFYEQYF
-,14,TRBV7-8,TRBJ1-2,TRBD1,TGTGCCAGCACTCGGACAGGGGCTAACTATGGCTACACCTTC,CASTRTGANYGYTF
-,14,TRBV25-1,TRBJ2-3,-,TGTGCCAGCAGTGATGAGCGGTTCACAGATACGCAGTATTTT,CASSDERFTDTQYF
-,15,TRBV18,TRBJ2-7,-,TGTGCCAGCTCACAATTTAGGGAAAGGGGCTACGAGCAGTACTTC,CASSQFRERGYEQYF
-,14,TRBV6-4,TRBJ1-1,-,TGTGCCAGCAGTGCCTTTGGGGGGGCAACTGAAGCTTTCTTT,CASSAFGGATEAFF
-,16,TRBV14,TRBJ2-5,TRBD1,TGTGCCAGCAGCCACGCACCTGGACAGGGGTTAGAGACCCAGTACTTC,CASSHAPGQGLETQYF
-,17,TRBV4-1,TRBJ2-3,TRBD1,TGCGCCAGCAGTCCACTTTACATGGACAGGAGCACAGATACGCAGTATTTT,CASSPLYMDRSTDTQYF
-,16,TRBV7-2,TRBJ2-2,TRBD1,TGTGCCAGCAGCTTAGACAGGGGGCAGAACACCGGGGAGCTGTTTTTT,CASSLDRGQNTGELFF
-,13,TRBV9,TRBJ1-1,-,TGTGCCAGCAGCGTAGGGAGGGGCACTGAAGCTTTCTTT,CASSVGRGTEAFF
-,15,TRBV4-1,TRBJ1-1,-,TGCGCCAGCAGCCAAGAGGACTTAGCAAACACTGAAGCTTTCTTT,CASSQEDLANTEAFF
-,15,TRBV7-9,TRBJ2-5,TRBD1,TGTGCCAGCAGCTCCGGAACAGGGGAGTTGGAGACCCAGTACTTC,CASSSGTGELETQYF
-,15,TRBV7-9,TRBJ2-7,TRBD2,TGTTCCAGCAGCCCAGCGGGAGGGACTTCCTACGAGCAGTACTTC,CSSSPAGGTSYEQYF
few,11,TRBV9,TRBJ2-3,-,TGTGCCAGCAGTTACACAGATACGCAGTATTTT,CASSYTDTQYF
-,18,TRBV11-2,TRBJ1-1,-,TGTGCCAGCAGCTTAGATAGTGGCTCCAACGGGGGGAACACTGAAGCTTTCTTT,CASSLDSGSNGGNTEAFF
-,15,TRBV7-3,TRBJ1-1,-,TGTGCCAGCAGCTTAAATTCGGGTAGTCTGGCTGAAGCTTTCTTT,CASSLNSGSLAEAFF
few,13,TRBV16,TRBJ2-7,TRBD1,TGTGCCAGCAGCCGCGGACAGGCCTACGAGCAGTACTTC,CASSRGQAYEQYF
-,17,TRBV5-1,TRBJ2-7,TRBD1,TGCGCCAGCAGCTTGGACACAGGGGGCCCAAGCTCCTACGAGCAGTACTTC,CASSLDTGGPSSYEQYF
-,14,TRBV6-6,TRBJ2-2,TRBD1,TGTGCCAGCAGTCCTACAGGGGCCACCGGGGAGCTGTTTTTT,CASSPTGATGELFF